A single sample is the source of the 21 T cell receptor beta chains below, sequenced in a study of blood T cell repertoires in COVID-19. The repertoire was sequenced with immunoSEQ multiplex PCR; TCRdb's copy has only in-frame clones and lacks some. The sample comprises approximately 67,000 clones, around 85% of which are singletons, and approximately 20% rests with the top ten. Sequencing was performed on peripheral blood. These receptors came from a woman aged 80 or older with acute or convalescent COVID-19.

The V call is TRBV7-2, the J call TRBJ1-6; tentative D call: TRBD1 (5 bases). The CDR3 has 15 residues. Trimming took off 4 bases at V and 9 bases at J, with 16 bases between the two ends. The germline V gene has CDR1 SGHTA and CDR2 FQGNSA. For the CDR3, the DNA is TGTGCCAGCAGCTCGGGACTAAGGTCGGGTTCACCCCTCCACTTT. Protein product: CASSSGLRSGSPLHF.

This chain joins TRBV5-6 and TRBJ2-3; D may be TRBD2 (6 bases). The CDR3 runs 16 residues. V dropped 4 bases and J dropped 9 bases, with 24 bases sitting between them. Germline loops: CDR1 SGHDT, CDR2 YYEEEE. CDR3 nucleotides: TGTGCCAGCAGCGAGGGGACTCCCCAGCGATCCGGAACGCAGTATTTT. Residues: CASSEGTPQRSGTQYF.

J is TRBJ2-3 and V is TRBV7-2; no definite D call. The CDR3 length is 13 residues. Germline loops: CDR1 SGHTA, CDR2 FQGNSA. V dropped 8 bases and J dropped 6 bases, with 15 bases sitting between them. This CDR3 reads CASARGLHDTQYF. CDR3 nucleotide sequence: TGTGCCAGCGCCCGTGGCCTCCACGATACGCAGTATTTT.

The chain joins TRBV6-5 to TRBJ1-2; D is possibly TRBD1 (6 bases). Looked up from germline, CDR1 is MNHEY and CDR2 is SVGAGI. This CDR3 contains 15 residues. Trimming shortened V by 0 bases and J by 3 bases, and 11 bases separated the two germline ends. The CDR3 nucleotides read TGTGCCAGCAGTTACTCTAGGGCAGGGGACTATGGCTACACCTTC. It yields the protein CASSYSRAGDYGYTF.

This clone was picked up one time. The chain combines TRBV18 with TRBJ2-3; tentatively, D is TRBD2 (6 bases). CDR3 length: 16 residues. Trimming removed 3 bases from V and 4 bases from J, with 17 bases in between. Germline lookup yields CDR1 KGHSH and CDR2 LQKENI. CDR3: CASSPLPGSEPDTQYF. CDR3 DNA: TGTGCCAGCTCACCCCTCCCCGGGAGTGAGCCAGATACGCAGTATTTT.

This clone is a singleton in its sample. The chain is built from TRBV3-1 (or the pseudogene TRBV3-2) and TRBJ2-1; perhaps TRBD1 as D (5 bases). Trimming stripped 1 base from V and 7 bases from J, with 11 bases between. This CDR3 is built from 14 residues. Germline lookup yields CDR1 LGHDT and CDR2 YNNKEL (reference sequence). CDR3 DNA: TGTGCCAGCAGCCAAGGGGCCAGGGTGAATGAGCAGTTCTTC. This codes for CASSQGARVNEQFF.

This clone was picked up a small number of times. This rearrangement joins TRBV19 to TRBJ1-2; 7 nucleotides line up with TRBD1. Per the germline V gene, CDR1 is LNHDA and CDR2 is SQIVND (reference sequence). Trimming at V came to 5 bases and at J to 8 bases, leaving 20 bases not matched to a gene. The CDR3 extends over 17 amino acids. In nucleotides, the CDR3 is TGTGCCAGTAGTCCGGACTCGGCAGACAGGGCATTGGAAGGCTACACCTTC. Translating it yields CASSPDSADRALEGYTF.

The J gene is TRBJ2-5, the V gene TRBV2, with D possibly being TRBD1 or TRBD2 (6 bases each). The CDR3 sequence is 15 residues long. In germline, CDR1 is SNHLY, CDR2 FYNNEI. V was shortened by 6 bases and J by 1 base, with 15 bases between the two germline ends. CDR3: CASREQGLGQETQYF. CDR3 coding DNA: TGTGCCAGCAGGGAACAGGGACTGGGCCAAGAGACCCAGTACTTC.

The chain employs TRBV7-2 and TRBJ1-1, with a tentative D call TRBD1 (5 bases). Germline values: CDR1 SGHTA, CDR2 FQGNSA. V lost 5 bases, J lost 5 bases, and 12 bases lay in between. The CDR3 covers 13 residues. The CDR3 region is CASSLGLLTEAFF. In DNA form, the CDR3 reads TGTGCCAGCAGCCTGGGACTTTTGACTGAAGCTTTCTTT.

The V gene is TRBV9, the J gene TRBJ1-4; D unresolved. This CDR3 region has 16 residues. Germline loops: CDR1 SGDLS, CDR2 YYNGEE. V was cut by 0 bases and J by 8 bases, with 17 bases left in between. CDR3 sequence: CASSVEGTSRGEKLFF. DNA for the CDR3: TGTGCCAGCAGCGTAGAAGGAACCTCCAGAGGGGAAAAACTGTTTTTT.

The chain has TRBV3-1 (or the pseudogene TRBV3-2) and TRBJ1-5; 7 bases map to TRBD1. The CDR3 covers 14 residues. V lost 6 bases to trimming and J lost 7 bases; unmatched junction nucleotides: 9. CDR1 and CDR2 from the germline V gene are LGHDT and YNNKEL (reference sequence). The CDR3 DNA reads as TGTGCCAGCAGACGAACAGGGGCAGGACAGCCCCAGCATTTT. Translated: CASRRTGAGQPQHF.

The chain employs TRBV28 and TRBJ2-6; TRBD1 aligns across 11 bases. CDR3 length equals 17 residues. The J segment lost 0 bases and the V segment lost 7 bases, leaving 5 bases of the junction unmatched. The germline V gene encodes CDR1 MDHEN and CDR2 SYDVKM. CDR3 DNA: TGTGCCAGCATTGCCGGGACAGGGGGCTCTGGGGCCAACGTCCTGACTTTC. Translated, it gives CASIAGTGGSGANVLTF.

CDR3 DNA: TGCGCCAGCAGCCAAGATCGGAGTACAGATACGCAGTATTTT. Protein: CASSQDRSTDTQYF. The chain carries TRBV4-1 and TRBJ2-3; D is unclear. The CDR3 contains 14 residues. Per the germline V gene, CDR1 is MGHRA and CDR2 is YSYEKL. Trimming stripped 0 bases from V and 3 bases from J, with 7 bases between.

V and J are TRBV28 and TRBJ1-3; 7 bases map to TRBD1. V lost 6 bases, J lost 7 bases, and 21 bases stayed unmatched. This CDR3 is 18 amino acids long. Per germline, CDR1 MDHEN and CDR2 SYDVKM. The CDR3 reads CASSPAAMTGNVRNTIYF. The CDR3 DNA reads TGTGCCAGCAGCCCCGCGGCCATGACAGGGAATGTACGGAACACCATATATTTT. The entire variable domain, with the rest obtained from reference TRBV28 and TRBJ1-3, is as follows: DVKVTQSSRYLVKRTGEKVFLECVQDMDHENMFWYRQDPGLGLRLIYFSYDVKMKEKGDIPEGYSVSREKKERFSLILESASTNQTSMYLCASSPAAMTGNVRNTIYFGEGSWLTVV.

This clone is a singleton in its sample. CDR3 sequence reads: CASSPGDTNEKLFF. In DNA, the CDR3 is TGCGCCAGCAGCCCAGGGGATACTAATGAAAAACTGTTTTTT. The rearrangement links TRBV4-1 to TRBJ1-4, with a weak D call TRBD1 (6 bases). The CDR3 is made up of 14 amino acids. Trimming left V 4 bases short and J 2 bases short, with 8 bases between. Per germline, CDR1 MGHRA and CDR2 YSYEKL.

This chain joins TRBV4-2 and TRBJ2-1; maybe TRBD2 (6 bases). The CDR3 length is 17 residues. Trimming cost V 1 base and J 1 base, with 14 bases left between them. The germline V gene encodes CDR1 LGHNA and CDR2 YNFKEQ. The CDR3 DNA sequence: TGTGCCAGCAGCCAAGGGGGGAGGCTAGGTTCCTACAATGAGCAGTTCTTC. It translates to CASSQGGRLGSYNEQFF.

This clone was counted between two and nine times. The chain has TRBV6-5 and TRBJ1-6; 10 bases map to TRBD1. After removal of 1 base from V and 9 bases from J, the junction contained 3 bases not matched to a gene. The CDR3 sequence is 15 residues long. CDR1 is MNHEY, CDR2 SVGAGI, per germline. As DNA, the CDR3 is TGTGCCAGCAGTTACTTGGGACAGGGGAGTTCACCCCTCCACTTT. Protein product: CASSYLGQGSSPLHF.

This chain uses TRBV7-2 with TRBJ2-7; 11 bases align to TRBD2. This CDR3 comprises 17 residues. Germline CDR1 and CDR2: SGHTA and FQGNSA. The V and J ends lost 3 bases and 7 bases, in that order; junction bases with no gene match: 14. The CDR3 is CASSFSLAGGPLGEQYF. The CDR3 DNA is TGTGCCAGCAGCTTCTCTCTAGCGGGAGGCCCACTCGGGGAGCAGTACTTC.

The rearrangement uses TRBV7-9 and TRBJ2-2; 7 bases agree with TRBD2. Germline lookup yields CDR1 SEHNR and CDR2 FQNEAQ (reference sequence). V shed 6 bases and J 0 bases; nucleotides not matched to a gene: 7. The length of the CDR3 is 16 residues. CDR3 amino acids: CASRGSSGANTGELFF. The DNA for the CDR3 is TGTGCCAGCAGGGGTTCCAGCGGGGCGAACACCGGGGAGCTGTTTTTT.

V usage is TRBV27 and J usage is TRBJ1-1; TRBD1 is a possible D gene (5 bases). The CDR3 has 14 residues. The V gene lost 4 bases and the J gene lost 8 bases, with 17 bases spanning the gap. Germline CDR1 is MNHEY and CDR2 is SMNVEV (reference sequence). CDR3 sequence (DNA): TGTGCCAGCAGTTCACTTCCCCGGGGGACGGAAGCTTTCTTT. This codes for CASSSLPRGTEAFF.

The V and J genes are TRBV28 and TRBJ1-1; the D gene is possibly TRBD1 (6 bases). Trimming removed 5 bases from V and 8 bases from J, with 21 bases in between. Germline CDR1 and CDR2: MDHEN and SYDVKM. The CDR3 extends over 15 amino acids. CDR3 loop: CASSPPLPGTTEAFF. CDR3 sequence (DNA): TGTGCCAGCAGTCCGCCCCTCCCCGGGACAACAGAAGCTTTCTTT.